A selection of T cell receptor beta chains follows, all from one sample in a study of spatial heterogeneity in lung cancer. TCRdb redid the calling of the 5' RACE reads with MiXCR, one entry per CDR3 protein. The sample contains 20,000 to 30,000 distinct CDR3 sequences, about 4.7% of which appear only once. This specimen was PBMCs, taken at surgery. Receptors were obtained from a male donor with early-stage non-small cell lung cancer. The CDR3 runs from the conserved cysteine through the conserved F or W. The D gene is left open where the match is weak. Clone size is given for some rows only: seen once, a few or many times, or a class if the clone is expanded.

TRBV30	-	-	TRBJ1-4	TGTGCCTGGAGTGGCCATAGGGGTGACGAAAAACTGTTTTTT	CAWSGHRGDEKLFF
TRBV5-1	-	few	TRBJ2-3	TGCGCCAGCAGCTTGTCTCATAGCGGCGATACGCAGTATTTT	CASSLSHSGDTQYF
TRBV12-3/TRBV12-4	TRBD2	many	TRBJ2-1	TGTGCCACTCTCCGGACTAGCGGCCTCAATGAGCAGTTCTTC	CATLRTSGLNEQFF
TRBV11-2	-	many	TRBJ2-5	TGTGCCAGCAGCTTAGAGAGGGGCGCAGAGACCCAGTACTTC	CASSLERGAETQYF
TRBV28	TRBD1	many	TRBJ2-7	TGTGCCAGCAGACTCGGGACAGGGGGCAAATACGAGCAGTACTTC	CASRLGTGGKYEQYF
TRBV10-3	TRBD1	many	TRBJ1-6	TGTGCCATCAGTGACCGAGGGACAGTTAATTCACCCCTCCACTTT	CAISDRGTVNSPLHF
TRBV20-1	-	few	TRBJ1-6	TGCAGTGCCCCTTTTCCCTATAATTCACCCCTCCACTTT	CSAPFPYNSPLHF
TRBV6-2/TRBV6-3	-	medium-sized	TRBJ2-6	TGTGCCAGCACCCCCTCTGGGGCCAACGTCCTGACTTTC	CASTPSGANVLTF
TRBV28	-	many	TRBJ2-7	TGTGCCAGCAGGCGGGCAGGTAATCAACACAACTCCTACGAGCAGTACTTC	CASRRAGNQHNSYEQYF
TRBV24-1	-	many	TRBJ1-4	TGTGCCACCAGTGAGGGGAGGACGGCTAATGAAAAACTGTTTTTT	CATSEGRTANEKLFF
TRBV20-1	TRBD1	many	TRBJ2-7	TGCAGTGCTCTGCCCCCGGGACAGGGGGCGCGTTACGAGCAGTACTTC	CSALPPGQGARYEQYF
TRBV7-9	TRBD2	many	TRBJ2-3	TGTGCCAGCAGCTCAATTAGCGGGAGGGCCAAAGATACGCAGTATTTT	CASSSISGRAKDTQYF
TRBV24-1	-	many	TRBJ2-2	TGTGCCACCAGTGTGACAGCTACCGGGGAGCTGTTTTTT	CATSVTATGELFF
TRBV15	-	many	TRBJ1-1	TGTGCCACCAGCAGAGATGGCCGGGGGACTTTCTTT	CATSRDGRGTFF
TRBV11-2	TRBD2	many	TRBJ2-7	TGTGCCAGCAGCCGCGGACTAGACTACGAGCAGTACTTC	CASSRGLDYEQYF
TRBV6-5	-	many	TRBJ2-1	TGTGCCAGCAGTTACTCGATGGCCAGGACCTACAATGAGCAGTTCTTC	CASSYSMARTYNEQFF
TRBV19	TRBD2	-	TRBJ2-3	TGTGCCAGTAGTATTAGCGGGAGCCCGGCAGATACGCAGTATTTT	CASSISGSPADTQYF
TRBV5-1	TRBD2	many	TRBJ2-3	TGCGCCAGCTCCGGGACTAGCGGAGGAGATACGCAGTATTTT	CASSGTSGGDTQYF
TRBV7-8	-	many	TRBJ1-1	-	CASSSHISAGRNTEAFF
TRBV12-3/TRBV12-4	TRBD1	many	TRBJ1-5	TGTGCCAGCAGTCGGGAGACAGGGAATCAGCCCCAGCATTTT	CASSRETGNQPQHF
TRBV28	TRBD2	many	TRBJ2-5	TGTGCCAGCAGTCTACGAGGCGGGGGGCTGGAGACCCAGTACTTC	CASSLRGGGLETQYF
TRBV7-2	TRBD1	many	TRBJ2-1	TGTGCCAGCAGCGGGACAGAGAACTCCTACAATGAGCAGTTCTTC	CASSGTENSYNEQFF
TRBV5-1	-	many	TRBJ2-3	TGCGCCAGCAGCTACGATCGATCGATTCTAACCGGAACGCAGTATTTT	CASSYDRSILTGTQYF
TRBV4-1	-	many	TRBJ2-1	TGCGCCAGCAGCCAAGCACCCGGGAGAGCGTACAATGAGCAGTTCTTC	CASSQAPGRAYNEQFF
TRBV11-3	-	many	TRBJ2-7	TGTGCCAGCAGCCCGATATCCCGGGAGACAGTGGGGTACGAGCAGTACTTC	CASSPISRETVGYEQYF
TRBV7-3	-	many	TRBJ2-3	TGTGCCAGCAGCTTATTTGGAGGGTCCACAGATACGCAGTATTTT	CASSLFGGSTDTQYF
TRBV20-1	-	many	TRBJ2-5	TGCAGTGCTAGTGGGGGCGGGGAAGAGACCCAGTACTTC	CSASGGGEETQYF
TRBV14	TRBD2	-	TRBJ2-1	TGTGCCAGCAGACTAGCGGGAGGTCCCTACAATGAGCAGTTCTTC	CASRLAGGPYNEQFF
TRBV11-2	-	many	TRBJ2-1	TGTGCCAGCAGCTTAAACAAAAATGAGCAGTTCTTC	CASSLNKNEQFF
TRBV6-5	-	many	TRBJ2-5	TGTGCCAGCAGTTTCCTAGGAGAGACCCAGTACTTC	CASSFLGETQYF
TRBV19	TRBD1	few	TRBJ2-3	TGTGCCAGTAGTAAAGACAGGGCAACAGATACGCAGTATTTT	CASSKDRATDTQYF
TRBV7-2	-	many	TRBJ2-3	TGTGCCAGCAGCTTAGGGGGCGGATTCACAGATACGCAGTATTTT	CASSLGGGFTDTQYF
TRBV3-1	-	many	TRBJ2-7	TGTGCCAGCAGCCAAGATGTACGCTACGAGCAGTACTTC	CASSQDVRYEQYF
TRBV28	-	medium-sized	TRBJ2-7	TGTGCCAGCAGTTTAGGCGGGCCGACCTACGAGCAGTACTTC	CASSLGGPTYEQYF
TRBV15	TRBD2	many	TRBJ2-1	TGTGCCACCAGCAGAGCGGGAGGCTCCTACAATGAGCAGTTCTTC	CATSRAGGSYNEQFF
TRBV5-1	TRBD1	many	TRBJ1-3	TGCGCCAGCAGCCTTCGACAGGGGGCATCCGGAAACACCATATATTTT	CASSLRQGASGNTIYF
TRBV18	TRBD2	many	TRBJ2-5	TGTGCCAGCTCACGCACTAGCGGGAGTCTAGAGACCCAGTACTTC	CASSRTSGSLETQYF
TRBV6-2/TRBV6-3	-	many	TRBJ2-5	TGTGCCAGCGGAAGGCCGGTCACAGGGTTTGGGGAGACCCAGTACTTC	CASGRPVTGFGETQYF
TRBV12-5	TRBD2	many	TRBJ2-3	TGTGCTAGTGGTCTGGGGGGGGGAGGTAAAGATACGCAGTATTTT	CASGLGGGGKDTQYF
TRBV6-2/TRBV6-3	TRBD2	many	TRBJ2-3	TGTGCCAGCAGTTTCCGACTTCAGCGGGGAACCACAGATACGCAGTATTTT	CASSFRLQRGTTDTQYF
TRBV12-3/TRBV12-4	TRBD1	few	TRBJ2-2	TGTGCCAGCAGTATGCGACAGGGAAATACCGGGGAGCTGTTTTTT	CASSMRQGNTGELFF
TRBV27	-	many	TRBJ2-7	TGTGCCAGCAGTTTATCGCGAGTGGTATGGTACTTC	CASSLSRVVWYF